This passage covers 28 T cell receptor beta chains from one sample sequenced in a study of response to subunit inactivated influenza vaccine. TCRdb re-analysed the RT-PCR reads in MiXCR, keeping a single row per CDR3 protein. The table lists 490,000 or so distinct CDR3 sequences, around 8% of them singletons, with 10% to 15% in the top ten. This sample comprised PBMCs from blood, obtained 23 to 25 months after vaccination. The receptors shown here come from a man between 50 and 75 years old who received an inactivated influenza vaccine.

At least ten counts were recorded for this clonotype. The CDR3 protein is CAISSGLGETQYF. The CDR3 DNA reads as TGTGCCATCAGCTCGGGCCTCGGAGAGACCCAGTACTTC. The J gene is TRBJ2-5, the V gene TRBV10-3; D is ambiguous. The CDR3 contains 13 residues. Germline lookup yields CDR1 ENHRY and CDR2 SYGVKD. The germline V and J ends were trimmed by 6 bases and 4 bases, with 12 bases remaining between them.

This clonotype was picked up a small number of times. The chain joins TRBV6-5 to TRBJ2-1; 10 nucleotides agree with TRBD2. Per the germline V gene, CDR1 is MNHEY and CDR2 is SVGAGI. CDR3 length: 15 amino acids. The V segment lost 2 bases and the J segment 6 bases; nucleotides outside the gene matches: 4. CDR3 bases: TGTGCCAGCAGTTACATCTCTAGCGGGAGCAATGAGCAGTTCTTC. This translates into CASSYISSGSNEQFF.

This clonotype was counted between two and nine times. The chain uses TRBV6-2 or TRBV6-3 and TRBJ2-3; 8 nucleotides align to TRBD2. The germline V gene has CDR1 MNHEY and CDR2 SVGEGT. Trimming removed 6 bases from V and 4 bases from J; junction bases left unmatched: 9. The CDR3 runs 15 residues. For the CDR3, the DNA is TGTGCCAGCAGCCCCGGCGGGGGGCTCTCAGATACGCAGTATTTT. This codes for CASSPGGGLSDTQYF.

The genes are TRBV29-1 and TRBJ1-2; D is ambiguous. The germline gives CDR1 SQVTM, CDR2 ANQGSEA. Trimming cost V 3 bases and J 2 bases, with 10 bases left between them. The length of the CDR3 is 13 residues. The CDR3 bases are TGCAGCGTTGAGTTGCCGGGGAACTATGGCTACACCTTC. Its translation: CSVELPGNYGYTF.

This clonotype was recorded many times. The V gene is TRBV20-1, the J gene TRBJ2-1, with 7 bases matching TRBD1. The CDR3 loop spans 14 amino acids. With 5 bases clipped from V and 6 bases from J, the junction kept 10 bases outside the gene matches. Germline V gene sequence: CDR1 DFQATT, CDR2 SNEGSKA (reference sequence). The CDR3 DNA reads TGCAGTGCTCAGACAGGGACCGCGCTCAATGAGCAGTTCTTC. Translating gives CSAQTGTALNEQFF.

DNA for the CDR3: TGCAGTGCAAGGGGACTAGCGGGCGAGCAGTACTTC. The encoded protein is CSARGLAGEQYF. The V gene is TRBV20-1, the J gene TRBJ2-7; 12 positions agree with TRBD2. The length of the CDR3 is 12 residues. V lost 6 bases and J lost 6; bases outside the gene matches: 3. CDR1 DFQATT and CDR2 SNEGSKA come from the germline V gene (reference sequence).

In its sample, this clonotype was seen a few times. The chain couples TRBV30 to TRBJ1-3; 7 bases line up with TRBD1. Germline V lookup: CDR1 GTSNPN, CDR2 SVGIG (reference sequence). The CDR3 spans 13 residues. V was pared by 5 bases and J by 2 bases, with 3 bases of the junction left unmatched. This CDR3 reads CAWGTGAGNTIYF. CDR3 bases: TGTGCCTGGGGAACAGGGGCTGGAAACACCATATATTTT.

CDR3 protein: CSAKDGLQETQYF. CDR3 coding DNA: TGCAGTGCTAAAGACGGACTCCAAGAGACCCAGTACTTC. The V and J genes are TRBV20-1 and TRBJ2-5, with D maybe TRBD2 (5 bases). V dropped 4 bases and J dropped 1 base, with 10 bases sitting between them. The CDR3 extends over 13 amino acids. Germline CDR1 DFQATT, CDR2 SNEGSKA (reference sequence).

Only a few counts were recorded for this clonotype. The CDR3 nucleotides are TGTGCCAGCAGCCAAGAAAATCTGGGCCAAATTTACGAGCAGTACTTC. Amino acids: CASSQENLGQIYEQYF. The V and J genes are TRBV3-1 and TRBJ2-7; D not certain. V was trimmed by 0 bases and J by 4 bases, leaving 16 bases between them. The CDR3 covers 16 residues. Germline V gene sequence: CDR1 LGHDT, CDR2 YNNKEL (reference sequence).

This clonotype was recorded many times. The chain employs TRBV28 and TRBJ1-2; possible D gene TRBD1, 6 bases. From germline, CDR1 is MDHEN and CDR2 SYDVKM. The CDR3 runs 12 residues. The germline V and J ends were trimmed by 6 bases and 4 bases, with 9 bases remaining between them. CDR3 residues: CASSGQSYGYTF. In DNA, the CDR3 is TGTGCCAGCAGCGGACAGTCCTATGGCTACACCTTC.

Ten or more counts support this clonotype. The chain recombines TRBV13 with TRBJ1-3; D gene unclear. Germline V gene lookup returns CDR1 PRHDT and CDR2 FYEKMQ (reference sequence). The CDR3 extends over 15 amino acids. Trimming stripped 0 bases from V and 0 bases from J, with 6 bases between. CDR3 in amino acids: CASSLGDSSGNTIYF. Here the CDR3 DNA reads TGTGCCAGCAGCTTAGGTGATTCCTCTGGAAACACCATATATTTT.

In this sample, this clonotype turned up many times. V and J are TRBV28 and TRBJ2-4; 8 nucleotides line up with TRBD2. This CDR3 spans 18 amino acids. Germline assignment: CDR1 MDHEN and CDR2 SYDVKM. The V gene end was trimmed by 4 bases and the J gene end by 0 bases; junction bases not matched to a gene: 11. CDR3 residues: CASSYLAGPALAKNIQYF. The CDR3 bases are TGTGCCAGCAGTTATCTAGCGGGTCCAGCCCTAGCCAAAAACATTCAGTACTTC.

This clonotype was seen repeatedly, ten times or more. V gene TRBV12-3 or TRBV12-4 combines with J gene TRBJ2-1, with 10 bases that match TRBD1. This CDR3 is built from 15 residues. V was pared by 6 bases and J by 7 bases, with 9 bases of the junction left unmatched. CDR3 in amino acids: CASRSPGQGMNEQFF. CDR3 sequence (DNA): TGTGCCAGCAGATCTCCGGGACAGGGGATGAATGAGCAGTTCTTC.

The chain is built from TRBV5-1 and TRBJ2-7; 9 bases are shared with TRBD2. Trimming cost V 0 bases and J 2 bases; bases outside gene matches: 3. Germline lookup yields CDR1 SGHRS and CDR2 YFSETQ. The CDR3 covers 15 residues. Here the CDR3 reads CASSLALAGAYEQYF. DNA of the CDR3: TGCGCCAGCAGCTTGGCACTAGCGGGTGCCTACGAGCAGTACTTC. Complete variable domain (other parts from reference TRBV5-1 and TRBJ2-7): KAGVTQTPRYLIKTRGQQVTLSCSPISGHRSVSWYQQTPGQGLQFLFEYFSETQRNKGNFPGRFSGRQFSNSRSEMNVSTLELGDSALYLCASSLALAGAYEQYFGPGTRLTVT.

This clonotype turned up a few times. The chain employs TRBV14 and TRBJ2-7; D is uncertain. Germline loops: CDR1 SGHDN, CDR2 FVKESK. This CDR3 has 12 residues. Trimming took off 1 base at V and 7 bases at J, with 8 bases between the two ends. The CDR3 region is CASSQAQAEQYF. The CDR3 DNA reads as TGTGCCAGCAGCCAAGCGCAGGCTGAGCAGTACTTC.

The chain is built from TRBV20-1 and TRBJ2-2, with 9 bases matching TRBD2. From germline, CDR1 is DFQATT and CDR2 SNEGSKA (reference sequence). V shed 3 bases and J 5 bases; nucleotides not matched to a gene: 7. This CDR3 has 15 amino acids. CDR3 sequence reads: CSASSSGTSTGELFF. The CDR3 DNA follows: TGCAGTGCTAGTTCTAGCGGGACTTCGACCGGGGAGCTGTTTTTT.

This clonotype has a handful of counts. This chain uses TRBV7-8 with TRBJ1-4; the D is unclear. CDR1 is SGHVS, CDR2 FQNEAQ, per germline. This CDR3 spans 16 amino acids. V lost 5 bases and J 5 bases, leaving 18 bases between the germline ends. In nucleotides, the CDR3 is TGTGCCAGCAGCCAATCCCCTGGACTCCGGAATGAAAAACTGTTTTTT. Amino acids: CASSQSPGLRNEKLFF.

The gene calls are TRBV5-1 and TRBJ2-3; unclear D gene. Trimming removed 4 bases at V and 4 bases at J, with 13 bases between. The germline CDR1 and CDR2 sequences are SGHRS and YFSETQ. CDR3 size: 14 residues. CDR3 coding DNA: TGCGCCAGCAGCCTTGGACGGTTGGCAGATACGCAGTATTTT. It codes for CASSLGRLADTQYF.

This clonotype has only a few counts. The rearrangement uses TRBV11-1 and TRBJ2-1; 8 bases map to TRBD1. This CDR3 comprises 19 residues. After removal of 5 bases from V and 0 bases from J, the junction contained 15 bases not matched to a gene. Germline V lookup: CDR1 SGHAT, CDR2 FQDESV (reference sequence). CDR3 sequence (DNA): TGTGCCAGCAGCCCAGGTCCCCAGGGGGCAGTTATCTCCTACAATGAGCAGTTCTTC. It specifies CASSPGPQGAVISYNEQFF.

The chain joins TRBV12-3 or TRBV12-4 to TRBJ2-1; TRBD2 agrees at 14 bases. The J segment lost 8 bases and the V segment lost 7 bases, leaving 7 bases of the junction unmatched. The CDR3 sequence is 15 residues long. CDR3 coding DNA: TGTGCCAGCACAAGACTAGCGGGAGGGCTCTATGAGCAGTTCTTC. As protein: CASTRLAGGLYEQFF.

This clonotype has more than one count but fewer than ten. CDR3 in DNA: TGCAGTGCTAGAGATCGGGACAGGGCAACAGATACGCAGTATTTT. Protein sequence: CSARDRDRATDTQYF. This chain uses TRBV20-1 with TRBJ2-3; 9 bases line up with TRBD1. There are 15 residues in the CDR3. V was pared by 0 bases and J by 3 bases, with 4 bases of the junction left unmatched. The V gene's germline CDR1 is DFQATT and CDR2 SNEGSKA (reference sequence).

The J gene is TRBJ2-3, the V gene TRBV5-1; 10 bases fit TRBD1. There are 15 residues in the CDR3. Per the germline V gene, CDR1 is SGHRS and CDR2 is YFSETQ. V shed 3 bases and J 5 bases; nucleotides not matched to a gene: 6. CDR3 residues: CASSWGTGDGDTQYF. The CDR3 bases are TGCGCCAGCAGCTGGGGGACAGGGGATGGAGATACGCAGTATTTT.

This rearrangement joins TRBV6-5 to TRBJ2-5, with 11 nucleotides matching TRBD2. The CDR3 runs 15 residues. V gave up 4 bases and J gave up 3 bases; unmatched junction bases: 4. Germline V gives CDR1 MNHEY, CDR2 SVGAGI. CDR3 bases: TGTGCCAGCAGTTTTGTACTAGCGGGGGAAGAGACCCAGTACTTC. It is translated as CASSFVLAGEETQYF.

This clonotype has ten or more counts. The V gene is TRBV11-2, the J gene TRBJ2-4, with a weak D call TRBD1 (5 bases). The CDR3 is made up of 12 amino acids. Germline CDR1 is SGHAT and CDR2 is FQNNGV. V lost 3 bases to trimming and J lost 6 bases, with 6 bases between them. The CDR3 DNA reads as TGTGCCAGCAGCTTTGACAGAAACATTCAGTACTTC. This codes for CASSFDRNIQYF.

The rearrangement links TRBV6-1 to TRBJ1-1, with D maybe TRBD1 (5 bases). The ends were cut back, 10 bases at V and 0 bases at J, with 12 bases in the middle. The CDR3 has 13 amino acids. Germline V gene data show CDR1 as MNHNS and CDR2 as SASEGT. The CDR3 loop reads CATGTGMNTEAFF. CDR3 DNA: TGTGCCACAGGGACGGGTATGAACACTGAAGCTTTCTTT.

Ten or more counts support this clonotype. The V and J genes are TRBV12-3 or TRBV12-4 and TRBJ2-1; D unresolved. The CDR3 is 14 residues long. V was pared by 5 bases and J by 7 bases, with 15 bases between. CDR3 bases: TGTGCCAGCAGTCTATCCGGGTCGTGGAATGAGCAGTTCTTC. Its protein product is CASSLSGSWNEQFF.

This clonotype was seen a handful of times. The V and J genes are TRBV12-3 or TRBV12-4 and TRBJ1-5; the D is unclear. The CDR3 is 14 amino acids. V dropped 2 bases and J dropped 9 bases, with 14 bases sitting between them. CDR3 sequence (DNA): TGTGCCAGCAGTTTACACGGGGATGCGTGGCCCCAGCATTTT. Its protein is CASSLHGDAWPQHF.

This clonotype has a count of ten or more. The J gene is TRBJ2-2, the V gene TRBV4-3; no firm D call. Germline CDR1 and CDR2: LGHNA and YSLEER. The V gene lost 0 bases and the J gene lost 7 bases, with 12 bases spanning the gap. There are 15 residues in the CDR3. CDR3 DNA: TGCGCCAGCAGCCAAGATTCCAGCAGAAGCGGGGAGCTGTTTTTT. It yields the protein CASSQDSSRSGELFF.